Shown below are 9 T cell receptor beta chains from a single sample sequenced in a study of shared clonotypes between healthy human individuals. Assay used: immunoSEQ multiplex PCR; TCRdb lists only in-frame clones, some missing. The sample holds millions of clones; about 94% are singletons and the top ten take roughly 1%. Naive CD8 cells, CD45RO-negative and positively selected for CCR7, excluded terminally differentiated effector memory CD45RA+ cells. Sample: naive CD8+ T cells sorted from blood. These receptor sequences come from a man aged 18-30 years in good health.

This rearrangement joins TRBV4-1 to TRBJ2-1, with D tentatively TRBD1 (6 bases). CDR3 length equals 15 residues. V gave up 0 bases and J gave up 7 bases, with 13 bases separating them. CDR1 is MGHRA, CDR2 YSYEKL, per germline. The CDR3 sequence is CASSQEMGAANEQFF. Written as DNA, the CDR3 is TGCGCCAGCAGCCAAGAGATGGGGGCAGCGAATGAGCAGTTCTTC.

The V and J genes are TRBV5-1 and TRBJ2-7, with 11 bases aligning to TRBD2. The V and J ends lost 1 base and 2 bases, in that order; junction bases with no gene match: 5. In germline, CDR1 is SGHRS, CDR2 YFSETQ. The CDR3 runs 16 residues. For the CDR3, the DNA is TGCGCCAGCAGCTTGAATCCGGGACTAGCGGCCTACGAGCAGTACTTC. Its protein product is CASSLNPGLAAYEQYF.

The chain is built from TRBV28 and TRBJ1-6; 7 bases fit TRBD1. Germline-derived CDR1 and CDR2 are MDHEN and SYDVKM. The V segment lost 6 bases and the J segment 5 bases; nucleotides outside the gene matches: 4. This CDR3 is built from 14 residues. The CDR3 DNA is TGTGCCAGCAGCTACAGGGGCCATAATTCACCCCTCCACTTT. Amino acids: CASSYRGHNSPLHF.

The chain combines TRBV2 with TRBJ2-2, with TRBD2 as a possible D gene (6 bases). The V gene's germline CDR1 is SNHLY and CDR2 FYNNEI. This CDR3 has 18 amino acids. V dropped 4 bases and J dropped 3 bases, with 21 bases sitting between them. The CDR3 is CASSGGDEVSWHTGELFF. CDR3 bases: TGTGCCAGCAGTGGGGGGGATGAAGTTTCTTGGCACACCGGGGAGCTGTTTTTT.

The chain's CDR3 is CAWSSGASTDTQYF. DNA for the CDR3: TGTGCCTGGAGTTCGGGGGCTAGCACAGATACGCAGTATTTT. V is TRBV30 and J is TRBJ2-3, with D perhaps assigned TRBD1 or TRBD2 (6 bases each). The V and J ends lost 2 bases and 0 bases respectively, with 9 bases between them. The CDR3 loop spans 14 amino acids. CDR1 and CDR2 from the germline V gene are GTSNPN and SVGIG (reference sequence).

This clone was found once. The chain employs TRBV5-6 and TRBJ2-3; TRBD1 aligns across 8 bases. The CDR3 consists of 15 residues. Germline trimming cut 0 bases from V and 4 bases from J; bases unmatched to any gene: 4. Per germline, CDR1 SGHDT and CDR2 YYEEEE. CDR3 loop: CASSLEDRAADTQYF. DNA for the CDR3: TGTGCCAGCAGCTTGGAGGACAGGGCGGCAGATACGCAGTATTTT.

This chain uses TRBV13 with TRBJ2-2; tentative D call: TRBD1 (5 bases). V was trimmed by 1 base and J by 6 bases, leaving 9 bases between them. The germline gives CDR1 PRHDT, CDR2 FYEKMQ (reference sequence). This CDR3 has 14 amino acids. Here the CDR3 DNA reads TGTGCCAGCAGCTTAGAAGGGGATTCCGGGGAGCTGTTTTTT. The encoded protein is CASSLEGDSGELFF. Based on the CDR3 plus reference TRBV13 and TRBJ2-2, the full variable domain is AAGVIQSPRHLIKEKRETATLKCYPIPRHDTVYWYQQGPGQDPQFLISFYEKMQSDKGSIPDRFSAQQFSDYHSELNMSSLELGDSALYFCASSLEGDSGELFFGEGSRLTVL.

The V and J genes are TRBV5-4 and TRBJ1-2, with unresolved D. Trimming stripped 0 bases from V and 1 base from J, with 1 base between. The CDR3 runs to 12 residues. Germline assignment: CDR1 SGHNT and CDR2 YYREEE (reference sequence). The CDR3 DNA sequence: TGTGCCAGCAGCTTGGTTAACTATGGCTACACCTTC. As protein: CASSLVNYGYTF.

The V gene is TRBV18, the J gene TRBJ2-1, with D possibly called TRBD1 or TRBD2 (5 bases each). V was pared by 2 bases and J by 1 base, with 15 bases between. This CDR3 is 17 amino acids long. CDR1 is KGHSH, CDR2 LQKENI, per germline. The CDR3 spells CASSPRPGATSYNEQFF. CDR3 nucleotide sequence: TGTGCCAGCTCACCAAGGCCCGGGGCAACTTCCTACAATGAGCAGTTCTTC.